This T cell receptor beta chain is from a study of blood T cell repertoires in COVID-19. Sequencing used immunoSEQ multiplex PCR; TCRdb keeps in-frame clones, though not all of them. The repertoire holds approximately 180,000 clones, with approximately 82% as singletons. The age range of participants was about 18 to 90 years, with residence in about 25 US areas. The CDR3 sequence is 15 residues long. Germline V lookup: CDR1 SGHRS, CDR2 YFSETQ. Trimming removed 4 bases from V and 0 bases from J; junction bases left unmatched: 6. This TCR derives from a woman in her fifties or sixties who had recovered from COVID-19. The sample comprised PBMCs or T cells enriched from blood (not recorded which). The chain links TRBV5-1 to TRBJ1-1; 7 bases map to TRBD1. The CDR3 here is CASSIQGTMNTEAFF. Here the CDR3 DNA reads TGCGCCAGCAGCATACAGGGGACCATGAACACTGAAGCTTTCTTT.